This entry features one T cell receptor beta chain sequence. Its target is not known. This sample is drawn from a study of T cell responses to AZD1222 COVID-19 vaccine. Study results and limitations: Dominant at 160-218 and 743-854, vaccine-associated CD4 TCRs also spanned spike.

Measured with immunoSEQ multiplex PCR; TCRdb has only the in-frame clones, and not every one. The sample has some 100,000 clones, 85% to 90% seen once. The CDR3 is 14 residues long. The germline V gene encodes CDR1 KGHSH and CDR2 LQKENI. The V and J ends lost 3 bases and 4 bases, in that order; junction bases with no gene match: 5. This specimen consisted of peripheral blood, obtained 28 days after the second AZD1222 dose. This clonotype was sampled from an adult who received the AZD1222 COVID-19 vaccine. The V call is TRBV18, the J call TRBJ2-7, with 8 bases identical to TRBD1. CDR3 nucleotides: TGTGCCAGCTCACCCCCGGGACAGGCATACGAGCAGTACTTC. Amino acid sequence: CASSPPGQAYEQYF.